These 13 T cell receptor beta chains were all obtained from the same sample, sequenced in a study of CD8+CD57+ T cells in acquired aplastic anemia. For CDR3 and TCR beta VDJ profiling, genomic DNA was the template used. TCRdb reanalysed the reads using MiXCR and keeps one entry per CDR3 protein. Of approximately 160,000 distinct CDR3 sequences detected, approximately 40% appear once; the ten largest clones hold around 0.96%. Sequencing was performed on sorted CD4+, CD8+, or CD8+CD57+ T cells (not recorded which) from PBMCs. The receptors were gathered from a human donor in good health.

The chain employs TRBV2 and TRBJ2-5, with TRBD2 matching over 7 bases. The CDR3 is 14 residues long. The ends lost 6 bases at V and 5 bases at J; junction bases unmatched: 9. The germline V gene has CDR1 SNHLY and CDR2 FYNNEI. CDR3 in amino acids: CASRFGRGGETQYF. The CDR3 nucleotides are TGTGCCAGCAGATTCGGTAGGGGAGGGGAGACCCAGTACTTC.

This clonotype was detected many times. CDR3 sequence reads: CSARMVKRGVAYNEQFF. The CDR3 DNA reads as TGCAGTGCTAGAATGGTAAAGCGGGGGGTTGCCTACAATGAGCAGTTCTTC. The rearrangement uses TRBV20-1 and TRBJ2-1; 9 bases match TRBD2. The ends lost 2 bases at V and 2 bases at J; junction bases unmatched: 10. The CDR3 consists of 17 residues. Germline lookup yields CDR1 DFQATT and CDR2 SNEGSKA (reference sequence).

J is TRBJ2-1 and V is TRBV20-1; the match to TRBD2 covers 9 bases. The V gene end was trimmed by 5 bases and the J gene end by 5 bases; junction bases not matched to a gene: 7. The CDR3 length is 14 residues. Germline V gives CDR1 DFQATT, CDR2 SNEGSKA (reference sequence). CDR3 nucleotides: TGCAGTGCTTGGAAACTAGCGGGTCACAATGAGCAGTTCTTC. Its translation: CSAWKLAGHNEQFF.

This rearrangement joins TRBV10-3 to TRBJ1-1, with 7 bases identical to TRBD1. Germline V CDR1 and CDR2: ENHRY, SYGVKD. This CDR3 contains 13 residues. The junction had 10 bases not matched to a gene; V was cut back by 6 bases and J by 9 bases. The CDR3 loop reads CAIRGGQRIQAFF. CDR3 nucleotide sequence: TGTGCCATCAGGGGGGGACAGAGAATACAAGCTTTCTTT.

The rearrangement joins TRBV7-6 to TRBJ2-7; no definite D call. Per the germline V gene, CDR1 is SGHVS and CDR2 is FNYEAQ. The CDR3 covers 12 residues. V was shortened by 3 bases and J by 7 bases, with 10 bases between the two germline ends. CDR3 protein: CASSFLDGEQYF. CDR3 sequence (DNA): TGTGCCAGCAGCTTTCTGGACGGGGAGCAGTACTTC.

V gene TRBV25-1 combines with J gene TRBJ1-6; no firm D call. V dropped 4 bases and J dropped 6 bases, with 13 bases sitting between them. In germline, CDR1 is MGHDK, CDR2 SYGVNS. The CDR3 loop spans 15 amino acids. DNA of the CDR3: TGTGCCAGCAGTGTCCTTACACCTATTAATTCACCCCTCCACTTT. It is translated as CASSVLTPINSPLHF.

The sample holds many counts of this clonotype. The V and J genes are TRBV13 and TRBJ2-7; either TRBD1 or TRBD2 may supply D (6 bases each). The germline CDR1 and CDR2 sequences are PRHDT and FYEKMQ (reference sequence). With 5 bases removed from V and 6 bases from J, the gap between germline ends came to 17 bases. The CDR3 consists of 14 residues. CDR3 protein: CASSRRGPGPEQYF. The CDR3 coding sequence is TGTGCCAGCAGCCGCCGGGGGCCGGGCCCCGAGCAGTACTTC.

The rearrangement joins TRBV4-2 to TRBJ2-3; 14 bases align to TRBD2. CDR3 size: 17 residues. CDR1 and CDR2 from the germline V gene are LGHNA and YNFKEQ. Trimming took 4 bases from V and 1 from J; bases not matched to a gene: 4. CDR3 sequence (DNA): TGTGCCAGCAGCCGACTAGCGGGGGGGCAGGGCACAGATACGCAGTATTTT. Translation gives CASSRLAGGQGTDTQYF.

This clonotype was seen more than once but under ten times. The chain links TRBV18 to TRBJ2-5; TRBD2 matches at 8 bases. V shed 0 bases, J shed 2 bases, and the junction held 2 bases outside the gene matches. Per the germline V gene, CDR1 is KGHSH and CDR2 is LQKENI. The CDR3 extends over 15 amino acids. Here the CDR3 DNA reads TGTGCCAGCTCACCACCAAGCGGGAGTCAAGAGACCCAGTACTTC. Translating it yields CASSPPSGSQETQYF.

This chain uses TRBV19 with TRBJ1-2, with D possibly being TRBD1 (6 bases). Trimming pared 9 bases from V and 8 bases from J, leaving 16 bases between. CDR3 size: 12 residues. Germline lookup yields CDR1 LNHDA and CDR2 SQIVND (reference sequence). The CDR3 is CASYDRFYGYTF. The DNA of the CDR3 is TGTGCCAGCTACGACAGGTTCTACGGCTACACCTTC. Full variable domain (rest looked up from reference TRBV19 and TRBJ1-2): DGGITQSPKYLFRKEGQNVTLSCEQNLNHDAMYWYRQDPGQGLRLIYYSQIVNDFQKGDIAEGYSVSREKKESFPLTVTSAQKNPTAFYLCASYDRFYGYTFGSGTRLTVV.

The chain uses TRBV24-1 and TRBJ2-5; D is unresolved. Trimming took 4 bases from V and 2 from J, leaving 19 bases between them. Germline V gene data show CDR1 as KGHDR and CDR2 as SFDVKD. The CDR3 is made up of 17 amino acids. As DNA, the CDR3 is TGTGCCACCAGTGAGAAGGGAATCCCTCCGCGTCAAGAGACCCAGTACTTC. Translated, it gives CATSEKGIPPRQETQYF.

The chain combines TRBV25-1 with TRBJ1-1; weak D call: TRBD1 (5 bases). The CDR3 has 14 residues. Germline CDR1 reads MGHDK; CDR2 reads SYGVNS. The V gene lost 9 bases and the J gene lost 4 bases, with 18 bases spanning the gap. The CDR3 region is CASSIDGAATEAFF. The CDR3 nucleotides are TGTGCCAGTAGTATAGATGGGGCGGCCACTGAAGCTTTCTTT.

This rearrangement joins TRBV28 to TRBJ2-7; 13 nucleotides agree with TRBD2. The V gene's germline CDR1 is MDHEN and CDR2 SYDVKM. CDR3 length equals 16 residues. J gave up 3 bases and V 5 bases, and 7 bases lay outside the gene matches. In DNA, the CDR3 is TGTGCCAGCAGTCTCGGGACTAGCGGGACTGACTACGAGCAGTACTTC. As protein: CASSLGTSGTDYEQYF.